The sequence of this TCR beta chain was determined in a study of T cells after yellow fever vaccination. Study-wide context: The SMART-Seq v4 Ultra Low Input method served to prepare the low-cell-number fractions. Study findings and constraints: Abundant clonotypes from the bulk population could contaminate FACS-sorted repertoires. It was a small share of clonotypes that appeared in both CD4 and CD8 compartments.

Trimming at V came to 4 bases and at J to 6 bases, leaving 5 bases not matched to a gene. The CDR3 has 14 residues. They built TCR cDNA with 5'RACE template switching, a step that put in a universal primer site and UMIs. TCRdb itself ran the 5' RACE reads through MiXCR, one entry per CDR3 protein. There are 250,000 to 400,000 distinct CDR3 sequences in the sample; roughly 4.3% occur only once, and approximately 25% lies in the top ten. This clonotype occurred a few times. The antigen is not known. The input for sequencing was PBMCs, taken 5 days after the yellow fever booster vaccination. The receptor comes from a man aged 18 to 30 who received the YFV17D yellow fever vaccine. This sequence joins TRBV12-3 or TRBV12-4 and TRBJ2-2, with 7 bases matching TRBD1. The CDR3, as DNA: TGTGCCAGCAGTTCCCAGGGGGTTGCCGGGGAGCTGTTTTTT. Residues: CASSSQGVAGELFF.